This entry lists 9 T cell receptor beta chains sequenced from one sample in a study of cytomegalovirus exposure and HLA in healthy donors. The PCR employed 60 Vbeta primers together with 13 Jbeta primers. Only in-frame clones appear in the TCRdb table, and some are missing; sequencing was by immunoSEQ multiplex PCR. Among 90,000 to 140,000 clones listed, 12% were seen once. Sample: PBMCs. Source of these receptors: a man aged 40-49 years in good health and CMV-seropositive.

In this sample, this clone turned up a few times. An end of the junction differs from the germline gene, which may be a read error. CDR3 nucleotides: TGTGCCAGCACAGGGACAGGGGGTAATCAGCACCAGCATTTT. It encodes CASTGTGGNQHQHF. This chain connects TRBV2 to TRBJ1-5; the match to TRBD1 covers 11 bases. In germline, CDR1 is SNHLY, CDR2 FYNNEI. The CDR3 sequence is 14 residues long.

This clone has a handful of counts. The J gene is TRBJ1-1, the V gene TRBV2; maybe TRBD1 (6 bases). The CDR3 is 12 amino acids. Germline CDR1 reads SNHLY; CDR2 reads FYNNEI. Trimming took off 3 bases at V and 10 bases at J, with 12 bases between the two ends. DNA for the CDR3: TGTGCCAGCAGTGATGGGGCGGGGGCAGCTTTCTTT. Its translation is CASSDGAGAAFF.

This clone was counted a few times. The V gene is TRBV2, the J gene TRBJ1-2; TRBD1 might be the D (6 bases). In germline, CDR1 is SNHLY, CDR2 FYNNEI. V was clipped by 6 bases and J by 5 bases, with 16 bases between them. The CDR3 loop spans 14 amino acids. The CDR3 DNA sequence: TGTGCCAGCAGGGCACCGGGACATCTATATGGCTACACCTTC. Translated, it gives CASRAPGHLYGYTF. Combining the CDR3 with reference TRBV2 and TRBJ1-2 gives the whole variable domain EPEVTQTPSHQVTQMGQEVILRCVPISNHLYFYWYRQILGQKVEFLVSFYNNEISEKSEIFDDQFSVERPDGSNFTLKIRSTKLEDSAMYFCASRAPGHLYGYTFGSGTRLTVV.

This clone has just a few counts. The chain couples TRBV10-3 to TRBJ2-7, with TRBD1 as a possible D gene (6 bases). Germline loops: CDR1 ENHRY, CDR2 SYGVKD. The ends were cut back, 2 bases at V and 1 base at J, with 12 bases in the middle. This CDR3 is 15 amino acids long. CDR3 sequence: CAISEPQGRSYEQYF. The CDR3 nucleotides read TGTGCCATCAGTGAGCCACAGGGTCGATCCTACGAGCAGTACTTC.

The chain is built from TRBV4-1 and TRBJ2-7; D ambiguous. The V and J ends lost 0 bases and 0 bases respectively, with 9 bases between them. The CDR3 extends over 15 amino acids. In germline, CDR1 is MGHRA, CDR2 YSYEKL. CDR3 amino acids: CASSQDDISSYEQYF. The DNA of the CDR3 is TGCGCCAGCAGCCAAGACGACATATCCTCCTACGAGCAGTACTTC.

The gene calls are TRBV5-1 and TRBJ2-7; D may be TRBD1 (6 bases). The germline V gene encodes CDR1 SGHRS and CDR2 YFSETQ. Trimming took off 0 bases at V and 6 bases at J, with 7 bases between the two ends. The CDR3 is made up of 12 amino acids. CDR3 loop: CASSLVGAEQYF. The CDR3 DNA reads as TGCGCCAGCAGCTTGGTGGGGGCCGAGCAGTACTTC.

The chain has TRBV18 and TRBJ2-1; no clear D. The V gene's germline CDR1 is KGHSH and CDR2 LQKENI. The V end was cut by 8 bases, the J end by 8 bases, with 10 bases between. This CDR3 is 11 amino acids long. The DNA of the CDR3 is TGTGCCAGCACCGTTTTAGATGAGCAGTTCTTC. Its translation: CASTVLDEQFF.

This clone has only a few counts. The genes are TRBV2 and TRBJ2-3, with TRBD1 as a possible D gene (5 bases). Germline V gene sequence: CDR1 SNHLY, CDR2 FYNNEI. The CDR3 runs 15 residues. V lost 5 bases and J 0 bases, leaving 12 bases between the germline ends. CDR3 protein: CASSPLGVSTDTQYF. DNA of the CDR3: TGTGCCAGCAGTCCCCTAGGGGTGAGCACAGATACGCAGTATTTT.

A word on this clone: The identical CDR3 is also encoded by other nucleotide sequences in the sample. This rearrangement joins TRBV5-1 to TRBJ2-1; the match to TRBD1 covers 11 bases. The CDR3 runs to 14 residues. V trimming: 5 bases; J trimming: 6 bases; junction bases outside the gene matches: 4. Germline V gene data show CDR1 as SGHRS and CDR2 as YFSETQ. Here the CDR3 DNA reads TGCGCCAGCAGAGGACAGGGGGCAGGCAATGAGCAGTTCTTC. It codes for CASRGQGAGNEQFF.